This entry is about one TCR beta chain. Its specificity is not known. Generated by immunoSEQ multiplex PCR, the TCRdb table keeps only in-frame clones and is missing some. The data contain 27,000 or so clones, about 94% of them singletons. This entry belongs to a study of T cell clonotyping in hematopoietic cell transplantation. Study results and limitations: Few recipient clonotypes overlapped donors; over 95% were de novo at given depth. After transplant, recipient diversity fell while pathologically expanded clonotypes grew through day 180.

J was trimmed by 0 bases and V by 4 bases; bases with no gene match: 11. CDR1 and CDR2 (germline): MDHEN, SYDVKM. This CDR3 has 18 amino acids. The receptor was isolated from a man aged 45-65 years in good health. Some clones in this sample may be carry-over from other donors' samples. The sample taken for sequencing was peripheral blood mononuclear cells. The rearrangement links TRBV28 to TRBJ1-1, with 10 bases lining up with TRBD1. The CDR3 DNA follows: TGTGCCAGCAGTTCCGTTTTTGGGACAGGGGAGGTGAACACTGAAGCTTTCTTT. Its protein is CASSSVFGTGEVNTEAFF.